This T cell receptor beta chain is drawn from a study of T cell responses to AZD1222 COVID-19 vaccine. About the research overall: Pooled together were second doses at about 4 or about 12 weeks.

Profiling relied on immunoSEQ multiplex PCR, and the TCRdb table lists in-frame clones only, not all of them. Of about 100,000 clones in the sample, more than 75% were seen once. This sample comprised peripheral blood, obtained on day 0 of AZD1222 vaccination. The source of this sequence is an adult in good health.

As DNA, the CDR3 is TGTGCCAGCTCACCGGGGACAGCTTCTAATAACTATGGCTACACCTTC. Protein sequence: CASSPGTASNNYGYTF. V gene TRBV18 combines with J gene TRBJ1-2, with 7 bases identical to TRBD1. V was pared by 3 bases and J by 1 base, with 8 bases of the junction left unmatched. The CDR3 loop spans 16 amino acids. The germline gives CDR1 KGHSH, CDR2 LQKENI.